What follows are 30 T cell receptor beta chains derived from one specimen sequenced in a study of CD8+ T cells in alopecia areata. In each case, RNA was isolated and then reverse transcribed into cDNA as the sequencing template. Using immunoSEQ multiplex PCR, the repertoire was profiled, and TCRdb retains in-frame clones only, with some absent. The sample lists more than 200,000 clones, 64% occurring once. Regarding treatment: oral pan-JAK inhibitor, 5-10 mg twice daily. The source material was CD4+ T cells sorted from blood, sampled at week 4, from a patient treated with tofacitinib. Receptor source: a human donor with alopecia areata.

This sequence joins TRBV7-9 and TRBJ2-6; D remains ambiguous. Germline CDR1 SEHNR, CDR2 FQNEAQ (reference sequence). This CDR3 contains 13 residues. V lost 6 bases, J lost 2 bases, and 5 bases lay in between. In DNA, the CDR3 is TGTGCCAGCAGGGTTACTGGGGCCAACGTCCTGACTTTC. This sequence encodes CASRVTGANVLTF.

A few counts support this clone. The chain couples TRBV6-5 to TRBJ1-2, with D tentatively TRBD1 (6 bases). Trimming stripped 5 bases from V and 4 bases from J, with 14 bases between. The germline CDR1 and CDR2 sequences are MNHEY and SVGAGI. The CDR3 is made up of 14 amino acids. CDR3 nucleotide sequence: TGTGCCAGCAGTCGACAGGTTCGCTCCTATGGCTACACCTTC. Its protein product is CASSRQVRSYGYTF.

The V gene is TRBV6-1, the J gene TRBJ1-3; D is undetermined. V lost 4 bases to trimming and J lost 3 bases, with 7 bases between them. CDR3 length: 13 amino acids. Per the germline V gene, CDR1 is MNHNS and CDR2 is SASEGT. Written as DNA, the CDR3 is TGTGCCAGCAGTGCGACATTTGGAAACACCATATATTTT. Protein: CASSATFGNTIYF.

This clone was recorded a few times. This chain connects TRBV30 to TRBJ2-2; D possibly corresponds to TRBD2 (5 bases). V was trimmed by 1 base and J by 7 bases, leaving 10 bases between them. The CDR3 runs to 13 residues. CDR1 is GTSNPN and CDR2 is SVGIG in the germline V gene (reference sequence). CDR3 sequence: CAWSERTGGELFF. The CDR3 DNA reads as TGTGCCTGGAGTGAGCGGACGGGCGGGGAGCTGTTTTTT.

The genes are TRBV10-3 and TRBJ2-3, with TRBD2 as a possible D gene (5 bases). V lost 2 bases, J lost 10 bases, and 13 bases lay in between. The CDR3 totals 13 residues. CDR1 and CDR2 from the germline V gene are ENHRY and SYGVKD. In nucleotides, the CDR3 is TGTGCCATCAGTGAGAACAGTTCGGGATCGCAGTATTTT. It translates to CAISENSSGSQYF.

The chain uses TRBV25-1 and TRBJ2-1; 7 nucleotides line up with TRBD1. CDR3 length: 13 amino acids. J lost 4 bases, V lost 8 bases, and 5 bases had no gene match. CDR1 and CDR2 from the germline V gene are MGHDK and SYGVNS. The CDR3 DNA sequence: TGTGCCAGCCAAAGGGACAGATACAATGAGCAGTTCTTC. It specifies CASQRDRYNEQFF. Based on the CDR3 plus reference TRBV25-1 and TRBJ2-1, the full variable domain is EADIYQTPRYLVIGTGKKITLECSQTMGHDKMYWYQQDPGMELHLIHYSYGVNSTEKGDLSSESTVSRIRTEHFPLTLESARPSHTSQYLCASQRDRYNEQFFGPGTRLTVL.

V is TRBV25-1 and J is TRBJ2-1; no clear D. This CDR3 has 11 residues. Germline V gene sequence: CDR1 MGHDK, CDR2 SYGVNS. The ends were cut back, 7 bases at V and 4 bases at J, with 5 bases in the middle. The CDR3 sequence is CASIWYNEQFF. CDR3 nucleotides: TGTGCCAGCATATGGTACAATGAGCAGTTCTTC.

The rearrangement links TRBV23-1 to TRBJ2-1; no clear D gene. TRBV23-1 is designated an ORF whose function remains uncertain. The V end was cut by 3 bases, the J end by 6 bases, with 9 bases between. The CDR3 has 13 amino acids. As DNA, the CDR3 is TGCGCCAGCAGTCATCGGCCTAGCAATGAGCAGTTCTTC. It specifies CASSHRPSNEQFF.

The CDR3 sequence: CAWTEVEDTQYF. CDR3 sequence (DNA): TGTGCCTGGACGGAAGTTGAAGATACGCAGTATTTT. V gene TRBV30 combines with J gene TRBJ2-3; D not resolved. Between the trimmed V and J ends, which lost 4 bases and 5 bases, there was a span of 10 bases. Germline V gene lookup returns CDR1 GTSNPN and CDR2 SVGIG (reference sequence). The CDR3 consists of 12 residues.

This clone was observed a single time. This chain connects TRBV19 to TRBJ1-4, with D uncertain. CDR1 is LNHDA, CDR2 SQIVND, per germline (reference sequence). The V and J ends lost 6 bases and 3 bases respectively, with 17 bases between them. This CDR3 spans 16 amino acids. The CDR3 nucleotides are TGTGCCAGTAGCCAATACGCCCCGGCGGCTAATGAAAAACTGTTTTTT. Translation gives CASSQYAPAANEKLFF.

The chain couples TRBV7-2 to TRBJ2-7, with 12 bases lining up with TRBD1. This CDR3 has 14 residues. With 4 bases clipped from V and 3 bases from J, the junction kept 1 base outside the gene matches. The germline V gene encodes CDR1 SGHTA and CDR2 FQGNSA. The CDR3 sequence is CASSWDRGLYEQYF. The CDR3 DNA reads as TGTGCCAGCAGCTGGGACAGGGGGCTCTACGAGCAGTACTTC.

This sequence joins TRBV29-1 and TRBJ1-2; no clear D. Germline CDR1 SQVTM, CDR2 ANQGSEA. Trimming pared 0 bases from V and 1 base from J, leaving 6 bases between. There are 13 residues in the CDR3. CDR3 sequence (DNA): TGCAGCGTTGAAGATGAGGATAACTATGGCTACACCTTC. Its protein product is CSVEDEDNYGYTF.

The J gene is TRBJ2-5, the V gene TRBV25-1, with D unclear. The CDR3 loop spans 16 amino acids. Deletions cut 6 bases from V and 4 bases from J, with 21 bases between. Looked up from germline, CDR1 is MGHDK and CDR2 is SYGVNS. CDR3 nucleotides: TGTGCCAGCAGCCCCACCCTTAGTGGCCGAGGAGAGACCCAGTACTTC. Translating it yields CASSPTLSGRGETQYF.

The V call is TRBV6-4, the J call TRBJ1-1; a possible D gene is TRBD1 (5 bases). V was pared by 5 bases and J by 1 base, with 8 bases between. CDR3 length: 13 amino acids. Germline loops: CDR1 MRHNA, CDR2 SNTAGT. The CDR3 here is CASSRQTNTEAFF. CDR3 nucleotide sequence: TGTGCCAGCAGTAGACAGACGAACACTGAAGCTTTCTTT.

In this sample, this clone turned up a few times. The V call is TRBV7-2, the J call TRBJ2-4; 15 positions agree with TRBD2. The germline CDR1 and CDR2 sequences are SGHTA and FQGNSA. This CDR3 spans 18 amino acids. With 4 bases clipped from V and 0 bases from J, the junction kept 4 bases outside the gene matches. For the CDR3, the DNA is TGTGCCAGCAGCTCCGGACTAGCGGGGGGGCGAGCCAAAAACATTCAGTACTTC. Its protein is CASSSGLAGGRAKNIQYF.

The genes are TRBV6-5 and TRBJ2-5, with 12 bases identical to TRBD1. With 2 bases clipped from V and 5 bases from J, the junction kept 3 bases outside the gene matches. The CDR3 extends over 15 amino acids. Germline-derived CDR1 and CDR2 are MNHEY and SVGAGI. The DNA for the CDR3 is TGTGCCAGCAGTTACGGGACAGGGGGCCGGGAGACCCAGTACTTC. It translates to CASSYGTGGRETQYF.

This chain joins TRBV6-1 and TRBJ2-7; no clear D. The germline V and J ends were trimmed by 2 bases and 4 bases, with 6 bases remaining between them. The germline V gene has CDR1 MNHNS and CDR2 SASEGT. CDR3 length: 12 residues. As DNA, the CDR3 is TGTGCCAGCAGTGAAAACAAGTACGAGCAGTACTTC. It encodes CASSENKYEQYF.

This clone has only a few counts. V and J are TRBV5-6 and TRBJ1-2; tentative D call: TRBD1 (6 bases). The CDR3 loop spans 17 amino acids. Trimming shortened V by 2 bases and J by 2 bases, and 19 bases separated the two germline ends. Germline CDR1 and CDR2: SGHDT and YYEEEE. The CDR3 DNA follows: TGTGCCAGCAGCTTATTCCAACAGGGTCAGCCAAACTATGGCTACACCTTC. The encoded protein is CASSLFQQGQPNYGYTF.

V is TRBV27 and J is TRBJ2-2; unclear D gene. This CDR3 has 12 residues. Trimming took 4 bases from V and 5 from J, leaving 5 bases between them. From germline, CDR1 is MNHEY and CDR2 SMNVEV (reference sequence). The CDR3 region is CASSWPTGELFF. CDR3 DNA sequence: TGTGCCAGCAGTTGGCCTACCGGGGAGCTGTTTTTT.

This clone has only a few counts. The J gene is TRBJ1-1, the V gene TRBV6-5, with 10 bases lining up with TRBD1. Germline values: CDR1 MNHEY, CDR2 SVGAGI. The CDR3 has 14 amino acids. V shed 6 bases and J 5 bases; nucleotides not matched to a gene: 6. CDR3 in DNA: TGTGCCAGCAGACGGGACAGGGGAGCAACTGAAGCTTTCTTT. Translation gives CASRRDRGATEAFF.

J is TRBJ1-2 and V is TRBV6-1; unclear D gene. CDR3 size: 14 residues. Germline CDR1 reads MNHNS; CDR2 reads SASEGT. V lost 7 bases and J lost 0, with 12 bases in between. CDR3 coding DNA: TGTGCCAGCAACCCGGACGGCACTAACTATGGCTACACCTTC. Its protein product is CASNPDGTNYGYTF.

The V and J genes are TRBV6-1 and TRBJ2-7; 9 positions match TRBD1. Per germline, CDR1 MNHNS and CDR2 SASEGT. This CDR3 comprises 14 residues. J gave up 3 bases and V 6 bases, and 6 bases lay outside the gene matches. The CDR3 here is CASRDGQGSYEQYF. CDR3 nucleotide sequence: TGTGCCAGCAGGGATGGACAGGGGAGCTACGAGCAGTACTTC.

In this sample, this clone turned up a few times. This chain uses TRBV6-7 with TRBJ2-1, with 8 bases lining up with TRBD2. TRBV6-7 is an ORF for which the function is uncertain. The CDR3 covers 18 residues. The ends lost 0 bases at V and 0 bases at J; junction bases unmatched: 7. The DNA of the CDR3 is TGTGCCAGCAGTTACTCGACTAGCGAGGATTTCTCCTACAATGAGCAGTTCTTC. Its protein is CASSYSTSEDFSYNEQFF.

The V and J genes are TRBV7-2 and TRBJ2-1; 12 bases map to TRBD2. CDR1 SGHTA and CDR2 FQGNSA come from the germline V gene. The junction had 2 bases not matched to a gene; V was cut back by 2 bases and J by 6 bases. There are 15 residues in the CDR3. The CDR3 sequence: CASSLWTSGANEQFF. CDR3 DNA: TGTGCCAGCAGCTTATGGACTAGCGGGGCCAATGAGCAGTTCTTC.

The rearrangement joins TRBV7-2 to TRBJ1-2, with TRBD1 matching 9 bases. The CDR3 is made up of 15 amino acids. Germline values: CDR1 SGHTA, CDR2 FQGNSA. V lost 3 bases to trimming and J lost 5 bases; unmatched junction nucleotides: 7. CDR3 sequence reads: CASSLGDRGLYGYTF. CDR3 DNA sequence: TGTGCCAGCAGCTTGGGCGACAGGGGGTTATATGGCTACACCTTC.

The CDR3, as DNA: TGCGCCAGCAGTAACGACAGGGTATCGCCCGGGGAGCTGTTTTTT. Amino acid sequence: CASSNDRVSPGELFF. The V call is TRBV4-1, the J call TRBJ2-2; TRBD1 matches 7 bases. CDR3 length: 15 amino acids. The junction had 10 bases not matched to a gene; V was cut back by 6 bases and J by 6 bases. CDR1 MGHRA and CDR2 YSYEKL come from the germline V gene.

V and J are TRBV1 and TRBJ1-1. TRBV1 is a pseudogene segment. The CDR3 extends over 12 amino acids. The CDR3 DNA reads TGCACCAGCAGCCAAGCCCGGTGCCGGGCTTTCTTT. Residues: CTSSQARCRAFF.

CDR3 protein: CASSSGLAGVQFF. As DNA, the CDR3 is TGTGCCAGCAGCAGCGGACTAGCGGGGGTGCAGTTCTTC. The chain couples TRBV7-2 to TRBJ2-1; 13 nucleotides agree with TRBD2. The J segment lost 12 bases and the V segment lost 5 bases, leaving 4 bases of the junction unmatched. The CDR3 loop spans 13 amino acids. Germline V gene lookup returns CDR1 SGHTA and CDR2 FQGNSA.

A word on this clone: Other DNA sequences of this sample code for an identical CDR3. The V gene is TRBV5-1, the J gene TRBJ2-2; D remains ambiguous. Trimming removed 2 bases from V and 5 bases from J, with 4 bases in between. This CDR3 contains 12 residues. In germline, CDR1 is SGHRS, CDR2 YFSETQ. CDR3 residues: CASSFSTGELFF. The CDR3 DNA is TGCGCCAGCAGCTTTAGTACCGGGGAGCTGTTTTTT.

The CDR3 DNA follows: TGTGCCTGGAGTGTAAGGGGATATAATTCACCCCTCCACTTT. Amino acid sequence: CAWSVRGYNSPLHF. V is TRBV30 and J is TRBJ1-6; tentatively, D is TRBD1 (5 bases). Germline V gene lookup returns CDR1 GTSNPN and CDR2 SVGIG (reference sequence). V lost 0 bases, J lost 4 bases, and 7 bases lay in between. This CDR3 has 14 residues.